This T cell receptor beta chain appears in the sequencing data of a study of T cell clones after liver transplantation. For the study at large: Without induction therapy, subjects received standard immunosuppression until 12-24 months post-transplant.

Only in-frame clones appear in the TCRdb table, and some are missing; sequencing was by immunoSEQ multiplex PCR. This table holds around 110,000 clones, about nine tenths found once. CDR3 length: 21 amino acids. V trimming: 0 bases; J trimming: 3 bases; junction bases outside the gene matches: 13. From germline, CDR1 is SGHTA and CDR2 FQGNSA. The source material was CD4+ T cells from blood, sampled 12 months after liver transplant. This chain links TRBV7-2 with TRBJ2-5; the match to TRBD2 covers 16 bases. This TCR was sampled from a human patient who received a liver transplant. These T cells may partly come from the graft donor. The CDR3 DNA reads TGTGCCAGCAGCTTAGCCCCCTCCGGGACTAGCGGGAGGGCCATGGAAGAGACCCAGTACTTC. It codes for CASSLAPSGTSGRAMEETQYF.